This T cell receptor beta chain was sequenced during a study of T cell clonality in common variable immunodeficiency. Findings and caveats of the study: Compared with controls, CVID subjects had fewer shared TCRbeta clones.

Trimming at V came to 3 bases and at J to 4 bases, leaving 2 bases not matched to a gene. Germline CDR1 is DFQATT and CDR2 is SNEGSKA (reference sequence). The CDR3 loop spans 12 amino acids. Many counts were recorded for this clone. Its antigen is not known. The read terminates 3 residues before the CDR3 end, so the remaining end is supplied by the germline J gene. The method was immunoSEQ multiplex PCR; TCRdb's version includes in-frame clones alone and lacks a portion of them. The sample was found to contain roughly 40,000 clones, and every one recurs. The TCR sequence derives from a person aged 18 to 69 in good health. The chain links TRBV20-1 to TRBJ1-1; TRBD1 aligns across 7 bases. The specimen was peripheral blood mononuclear cells. The sequenced CDR3 bases are TGCAGTGCTAGTGCAGGGGGCACTGAA. This codes for CSASAGGTE. The full-length CDR3 reads as CSASAGGTEAFF.